The clone carrying this TCR beta chain occurred many times. This record belongs to a study of T-cell reconstitution after alpha-beta-depleted transplantation in children. The length of the CDR3 is 15 residues. Trimming removed 3 bases at V and 3 bases at J, with 13 bases between. Germline V gene data show CDR1 as MDHEN and CDR2 as SYDVKM. Unique molecular identifiers featured in how the TCRbeta library was prepared. Using its own MiXCR run on the PCR reads, TCRdb lists one record per CDR3 protein. The sample shows approximately 200,000 distinct CDR3 sequences, more than 12% of them seen only once. The clonotype comes from a human donor who donated a stem cell graft to a child with acute lymphoblastic leukemia. This material consisted of PBMCs from the stem cell graft donor, taken from the stem cell graft. This rearrangement joins TRBV28 to TRBJ2-3; a possible D gene is TRBD1 (6 bases). CDR3 sequence: CASSFPTGGTDTQYF. In DNA, the CDR3 is TGTGCCAGCAGTTTCCCGACAGGAGGAACAGATACGCAGTATTTT.